This entry lists 32 T cell receptor beta chains sequenced from one sample in a study of CXCR3-negative and CXCR3-positive naive CD8 T cells (dated by TCRdb to about 2019). The data were produced on a NextSeq 550. The Human TCR Profiling Kit (MiLaboratory) was used to prepare UMI-labeled 5' RACE TRB cDNA libraries. With the reads reprocessed by TCRdb, a single entry stands for each CDR3 protein sequence and no DNA is reported. The sample's table covers 46,000 or so distinct CDR3 sequences. The ten largest clones represent approximately 2.3% of the sample. Sequencing was carried out using naive CXCR3- CD8+ T cells from blood. Per the publication, the cell subset or site label means: CD45RO-CCR7+CD27+CD95- naive CD8+ T cells lacking CXCR3 (TNR3-). Receptors were obtained from a human donor in good health. Some clones in this sample may be carry-over from other donors' samples.

The chain uses TRBV2 and TRBJ2-1. The CDR3 is 16 residues long. The V gene's germline CDR1 is SNHLY and CDR2 FYNNEI. CDR3: CASSDLERLSYNEQFF.

J is TRBJ2-1 and V is TRBV6-2 or TRBV6-3; TCRdb calls TRBD2, which cannot be checked without DNA. The CDR3 totals 14 residues. Germline CDR1 MNHEY, CDR2 SVGEGT. The CDR3 region is CASSLAGGSNEQFF.

This sequence joins TRBV6-2 or TRBV6-3 and TRBJ2-1; the TRBD1 assignment by TCRdb is unverifiable without DNA. The germline V gene encodes CDR1 MNHEY and CDR2 SVGEGT. The CDR3 loop spans 15 amino acids. The CDR3 protein is CASSSRIGGADEQFF.

This chain connects TRBV27 to TRBJ2-7; TCRdb names TRBD1, which stays unverified in the absence of DNA. This CDR3 has 12 residues. Germline V lookup: CDR1 MNHEY, CDR2 SMNVEV (reference sequence). This CDR3 reads CASWDTPYEQYF.

This chain links TRBV20-1 with TRBJ1-2; TCRdb reports TRBD1, a call that lacks DNA to check it against. This CDR3 region has 14 residues. Germline assignment: CDR1 DFQATT and CDR2 SNEGSKA (reference sequence). CDR3 protein: CSARGDLGDYGYTF.

This chain joins TRBV7-2 and TRBJ1-6. The germline CDR1 and CDR2 sequences are SGHTA and FQGNSA. This CDR3 has 15 amino acids. The CDR3 here is CASSLAGGGGTPLHF.

This chain connects TRBV6-4 to TRBJ2-1; TCRdb outputs TRBD2, but without DNA this stays unchecked. This CDR3 contains 15 residues. Germline loops: CDR1 MRHNA, CDR2 SNTAGT. This chain's CDR3 is CASRSGGSPYNEQFF.

The V and J genes are TRBV4-1 and TRBJ2-7; the TCRdb call, TRBD2, lacks DNA for checking. CDR1 MGHRA and CDR2 YSYEKL come from the germline V gene. The CDR3 length is 18 residues. CDR3 protein: CASSQVISGGASSYEQYF.

The CDR3 sequence is CSARDRLAREAQYF. V and J are TRBV20-1 and TRBJ2-5. The CDR3 length is 14 residues. CDR1 DFQATT and CDR2 SNEGSKA come from the germline V gene (reference sequence).

The rearrangement joins TRBV28 to TRBJ2-2. Germline-derived CDR1 and CDR2 are MDHEN and SYDVKM. This CDR3 contains 13 residues. The CDR3 loop reads CASSFGDTGELFF. The full variable domain, with the rest looked up from reference TRBV28 and TRBJ2-2, is DVKVTQSSRYLVKRTGEKVFLECVQDMDHENMFWYRQDPGLGLRLIYFSYDVKMKEKGDIPEGYSVSREKKERFSLILESASTNQTSMYLCASSFGDTGELFFGEGSRLTVL.

V usage is TRBV20-1 and J usage is TRBJ2-3. There are 13 residues in the CDR3. From germline, CDR1 is DFQATT and CDR2 SNEGSKA (reference sequence). The CDR3 loop is CSAGQDRTDTQYF.

CDR3 sequence: CASSLGNEQYF. The chain couples TRBV5-1 to TRBJ2-7. Germline-derived CDR1 and CDR2 are SGHRS and YFSETQ. The CDR3 has 11 residues.

The chain has TRBV5-1 and TRBJ1-2; TCRdb selects TRBD1, and the lack of DNA leaves this call unchecked. Looked up from germline, CDR1 is SGHRS and CDR2 is YFSETQ. CDR3 length equals 14 residues. CDR3: CASSMEPGYYGYTF.

The chain links TRBV28 to TRBJ2-7; there is no DNA to check the TCRdb D call of TRBD1. CDR1 and CDR2 from the germline V gene are MDHEN and SYDVKM. This CDR3 region has 12 residues. This CDR3 is CASSLAGGEQYF.

The CDR3 loop reads CAISQGTYEQYF. The chain is built from TRBV10-3 and TRBJ2-7; TCRdb calls TRBD1, which cannot be checked without DNA. There are 12 residues in the CDR3. Germline V CDR1 and CDR2: ENHRY, SYGVKD.

The rearrangement uses TRBV29-1 and TRBJ2-7. Germline CDR1 reads SQVTM; CDR2 reads ANQGSEA. The CDR3 is 15 residues long. The CDR3 sequence: CSVERVLDGSYEQYF.

V is TRBV28 and J is TRBJ2-2; TCRdb gives TRBD1 as the D gene, but with no DNA this cannot be confirmed. This CDR3 spans 12 amino acids. CDR1 MDHEN and CDR2 SYDVKM come from the germline V gene. CDR3 residues: CASSPGAGELFF. The variable domain in full, with the rest retrieved from reference TRBV28 and TRBJ2-2, is DVKVTQSSRYLVKRTGEKVFLECVQDMDHENMFWYRQDPGLGLRLIYFSYDVKMKEKGDIPEGYSVSREKKERFSLILESASTNQTSMYLCASSPGAGELFFGEGSRLTVL.

V is TRBV23-1 and J is TRBJ2-5; TCRdb's D call of TRBD2 is untestable without DNA. TRBV23-1 is marked as an open reading frame, function uncertain. The CDR3 covers 14 residues. The chain's CDR3 is CASRQRESEETQYF.

The rearrangement joins TRBV10-1 to TRBJ2-2; TCRdb lists TRBD1, though no DNA is available to test this call. CDR3 length: 15 residues. Germline CDR1 is WNHNN and CDR2 is SYGVQD (reference sequence). The CDR3 sequence: CASSVDRGITGELFF.

The chain couples TRBV7-2 to TRBJ2-7; TCRdb's assignment of TRBD1 cannot be checked, as there is no DNA. This CDR3 comprises 13 residues. Germline V lookup: CDR1 SGHTA, CDR2 FQGNSA. CDR3 loop: CASSFPGGYEQYF.

V gene TRBV28 combines with J gene TRBJ2-5; the D call from TCRdb, TRBD1, cannot be confirmed without DNA. CDR3 length equals 11 residues. The germline V gene has CDR1 MDHEN and CDR2 SYDVKM. The CDR3: CATSGGETQYF. The whole variable domain, filled in from reference TRBV28 and TRBJ2-5, reads DVKVTQSSRYLVKRTGEKVFLECVQDMDHENMFWYRQDPGLGLRLIYFSYDVKMKEKGDIPEGYSVSREKKERFSLILESASTNQTSMYLCATSGGETQYFGPGTRLLVL.

The CDR3 here is CASSFNPSGGQSNEQFF. The chain joins TRBV27 to TRBJ2-1; the TRBD2 assignment by TCRdb is unverifiable without DNA. Germline V gives CDR1 MNHEY, CDR2 SMNVEV (reference sequence). This CDR3 is built from 17 residues.

CDR3 sequence: CASTYRLDNTGELFF. The V and J genes are TRBV4-1 and TRBJ2-2; TCRdb picks TRBD2, but there is no DNA to check that call. The CDR3 is 15 amino acids. Germline V CDR1 and CDR2: MGHRA, YSYEKL.

This chain links TRBV5-6 with TRBJ2-3; lacking DNA, the TRBD2 call made by TCRdb goes unchecked. Germline CDR1 SGHDT, CDR2 YYEEEE. The CDR3 runs 15 residues. CDR3 amino acids: CASSLWGEDTDTQYF.

The chain links TRBV29-1 to TRBJ1-2; TCRdb proposes TRBD1, but this gene call is untestable without DNA. The germline V gene has CDR1 SQVTM and CDR2 ANQGSEA. The CDR3 has 13 amino acids. This CDR3 is CSAGVQGNYGYTF.

CDR3 amino acids: CASSFGMLNEQFF. The chain is built from TRBV27 and TRBJ2-1; TCRdb's assignment of TRBD1 cannot be checked, as there is no DNA. Germline CDR1 and CDR2: MNHEY and SMNVEV (reference sequence). This CDR3 is 13 amino acids long.

This sequence joins TRBV2 and TRBJ2-7; no DNA is available, so the TRBD1 call from TCRdb remains unchecked. The CDR3 loop spans 11 amino acids. The germline V gene encodes CDR1 SNHLY and CDR2 FYNNEI. CDR3 in amino acids: CASSEGAEQYF.

This chain connects TRBV28 to TRBJ2-2; absent DNA, TCRdb's TRBD1 call cannot be checked. Germline V gene lookup returns CDR1 MDHEN and CDR2 SYDVKM. The CDR3 covers 15 residues. This chain's CDR3 is CASSYTYEGTGELFF.

The V gene is TRBV28, the J gene TRBJ2-1; TCRdb indicates TRBD1, and absent DNA this call remains unverified. The germline gives CDR1 MDHEN, CDR2 SYDVKM. The CDR3 runs 12 residues. Here the CDR3 reads CASSLIRGEQFF.

V gene TRBV4-2 combines with J gene TRBJ1-1; the D call of TRBD1 rests on TCRdb alone, since no DNA is present to check it. From germline, CDR1 is LGHNA and CDR2 YNFKEQ. CDR3 length equals 17 residues. CDR3 protein: CASSPTISGRVNTEAFF.

J is TRBJ1-1 and V is TRBV3-1. The CDR3 covers 15 residues. The germline V gene encodes CDR1 LGHDT and CDR2 YNNKEL (reference sequence). The CDR3 loop is CASSQAGPSRTEAFF.

The chain carries TRBV7-6 and TRBJ2-1; as DNA is missing, the TRBD2 call by TCRdb cannot be tested. Germline V lookup: CDR1 SGHVS, CDR2 FNYEAQ. The CDR3 is 14 residues long. The CDR3 sequence is CASSTRGRPNEQFF.